One and the same sample provided the 23 T cell receptor beta chains below, sequenced in a study of blood T cell repertoires in COVID-19. Method: immunoSEQ multiplex PCR; TCRdb's copy keeps in-frame clones and lacks some. The sample yields 120,000 or so clones, over 65% seen once. Material: peripheral blood. These receptors came from an elderly woman with acute or convalescent COVID-19.

This chain connects TRBV28 to TRBJ2-7; 10 nucleotides align to TRBD1. Germline loops: CDR1 MDHEN, CDR2 SYDVKM. The junction had 8 bases not matched to a gene; V was cut back by 6 bases and J by 3 bases. CDR3 length: 15 amino acids. CDR3 sequence: CASRYPGTGVYEQYF. For the CDR3, the DNA is TGTGCCAGCAGGTACCCCGGGACAGGGGTCTACGAGCAGTACTTC.

This clone appeared a few times. The chain joins TRBV27 to TRBJ1-3; D may be TRBD1 (5 bases). V lost 1 base and J lost 2, with 6 bases in between. The CDR3 runs to 14 residues. The germline V gene encodes CDR1 MNHEY and CDR2 SMNVEV (reference sequence). In nucleotides, the CDR3 is TGTGCCAGCAGTTTATTAGGGGCTGGAAACACCATATATTTT. This sequence encodes CASSLLGAGNTIYF.

This clone was observed a few times. The chain uses TRBV7-8 and TRBJ2-1; 9 positions agree with TRBD2. This CDR3 spans 16 amino acids. Germline CDR1 is SGHVS and CDR2 is FQNEAQ. Losses at the gene ends were 5 bases for V and 2 bases for J; bases not matched to a gene: 7. CDR3 sequence (DNA): TGTGCCAGCAGCGCGACTAGCGGCAGAACCTACAATGAGCAGTTCTTC. This gives the protein CASSATSGRTYNEQFF.

The V call is TRBV2, the J call TRBJ2-3; TRBD2 matches at 8 bases. Germline CDR1 reads SNHLY; CDR2 reads FYNNEI. The V gene end was trimmed by 2 bases and the J gene end by 3 bases; junction bases not matched to a gene: 7. The length of the CDR3 is 16 residues. The CDR3 region is CASSERSGSGTDTQYF. Here the CDR3 DNA reads TGTGCCAGCAGTGAACGGAGCGGGAGTGGTACAGATACGCAGTATTTT.

This chain joins TRBV14 and TRBJ1-2, with a weak D call TRBD1 (6 bases). CDR1 and CDR2 (germline): SGHDN, FVKESK. There are 14 residues in the CDR3. V was shortened by 1 base and J by 4 bases, with 10 bases between the two germline ends. The CDR3 coding sequence is TGTGCCAGCAGCCAAGCGAACAGGGTCTATGGCTACACCTTC. Its translation: CASSQANRVYGYTF.

The V gene is TRBV10-3, the J gene TRBJ1-1; 7 positions agree with TRBD1. The germline V gene encodes CDR1 ENHRY and CDR2 SYGVKD. The CDR3 runs 12 residues. Trimming at V came to 6 bases and at J to 6 bases, leaving 4 bases not matched to a gene. The chain's CDR3 is CAISNRGPEAFF. The DNA for the CDR3 is TGTGCCATCAGCAACAGGGGACCTGAAGCTTTCTTT.

The V gene is TRBV5-8, the J gene TRBJ2-6, with 8 bases lining up with TRBD1. J was trimmed by 2 bases and V by 4 bases; bases with no gene match: 17. Germline V gives CDR1 SGHTS, CDR2 YDEGEE. This CDR3 contains 20 residues. CDR3 amino acids: CASSPKSNRGAGAGANVLTF. Here the CDR3 DNA reads TGTGCCAGCAGCCCGAAATCAAACAGGGGGGCCGGCGCTGGGGCCAACGTCCTGACTTTC.

V is TRBV3-1 (or the pseudogene TRBV3-2) and J is TRBJ1-5, with D perhaps TRBD1 (5 bases). The CDR3 runs 14 residues. Between the trimmed V and J ends, which lost 4 bases and 7 bases, there was a span of 14 bases. The germline CDR1 and CDR2 sequences are LGHDT and YNNKEL (reference sequence). The CDR3 reads CASSPLSGEQPQHF. CDR3 nucleotide sequence: TGTGCCAGCAGCCCCCTGTCGGGGGAGCAGCCCCAGCATTTT.

The V and J genes are TRBV5-1 and TRBJ1-5; no reliable D call. The CDR3 has 15 amino acids. Trimming cost V 0 bases and J 1 base, with 8 bases left between them. Germline CDR1 is SGHRS and CDR2 is YFSETQ. For the CDR3, the DNA is TGCGCCAGCAGCTTGGAAGGCAGGAGCAATCAGCCCCAGCATTTT. Protein: CASSLEGRSNQPQHF. Full variable domain (rest looked up from reference TRBV5-1 and TRBJ1-5): KAGVTQTPRYLIKTRGQQVTLSCSPISGHRSVSWYQQTPGQGLQFLFEYFSETQRNKGNFPGRFSGRQFSNSRSEMNVSTLELGDSALYLCASSLEGRSNQPQHFGDGTRLSIL.

This CDR3 is CASSAGLPLYEQYF. DNA for the CDR3: TGTGCCAGCAGCGCCGGACTCCCCCTATACGAGCAGTACTTC. This rearrangement joins TRBV11-2 to TRBJ2-7; TRBD2 is a possible D gene (5 bases). Germline V gives CDR1 SGHAT, CDR2 FQNNGV. Trimming took off 5 bases at V and 4 bases at J, with 15 bases between the two ends. CDR3 length equals 14 residues. Based on the CDR3 plus reference TRBV11-2 and TRBJ2-7, the full variable domain is EAGVAQSPRYKIIEKRQSVAFWCNPISGHATLYWYQQILGQGPKLLIQFQNNGVVDDSQLPKDRFSAERLKGVDSTLKIQPAKLEDSAVYLCASSAGLPLYEQYFGPGTRLTVT.

The chain is built from TRBV10-1 and TRBJ2-7; D gene ambiguous. V gave up 0 bases and J gave up 2 bases, with 5 bases separating them. There are 13 residues in the CDR3. Germline V gives CDR1 WNHNN, CDR2 SYGVQD (reference sequence). The CDR3 bases are TGCGCCAGCAGTGAGTCCTTTACCTACGAGCAGTACTTC. This codes for CASSESFTYEQYF.

The CDR3 bases are TGTGCCAGCAGCACAGGGAGGGAGGGCTACACCTTC. Translated, it gives CASSTGREGYTF. V usage is TRBV6-5 and J usage is TRBJ1-2; D possibly corresponds to TRBD1 (6 bases). The CDR3 loop spans 12 amino acids. V gave up 6 bases and J gave up 8 bases, with 13 bases separating them. CDR1 and CDR2 (germline): MNHEY, SVGAGI.

The rearrangement links TRBV6-1 to TRBJ1-6, with D maybe TRBD1 (6 bases). This CDR3 contains 13 residues. V lost 2 bases and J 14 bases, leaving 13 bases between the germline ends. CDR1 and CDR2 from the germline V gene are MNHNS and SASEGT. The CDR3 nucleotides are TGTGCCAGCAGTGAATCCCGGGACATGTCCCTCCACTTT. Amino acid sequence: CASSESRDMSLHF.

This clone was found a few times. The V gene is TRBV19, the J gene TRBJ1-5; no reliable D call. V shed 7 bases and J shed 6 bases, with 16 bases lying between them. This CDR3 has 14 residues. Germline CDR1 LNHDA, CDR2 SQIVND (reference sequence). The CDR3 DNA sequence: TGTGCCAGTAATCGCCTAAGCCGTGGTCAGCCCCAGCATTTT. Translated, it gives CASNRLSRGQPQHF.

The gene calls are TRBV10-3 and TRBJ2-7; D ambiguous. Germline-derived CDR1 and CDR2 are ENHRY and SYGVKD. Trimming stripped 0 bases from V and 6 bases from J, with 3 bases between. This CDR3 contains 11 residues. This chain's CDR3 is CAISESSEQYF. CDR3 bases: TGTGCCATCAGTGAGTCTAGCGAGCAGTACTTC.

The J gene is TRBJ1-6, the V gene TRBV18, with 10 bases fitting TRBD1. The length of the CDR3 is 16 residues. Germline V gene lookup returns CDR1 KGHSH and CDR2 LQKENI. V dropped 1 base and J dropped 5; count of bases not matched to a gene: 2. In nucleotides, the CDR3 is TGTGCCAGCTCACCACGGGGGACAGGGGATAATTCACCCCTCCACTTT. Amino acids: CASSPRGTGDNSPLHF.

The gene calls are TRBV5-1 and TRBJ1-2; 10 positions match TRBD1. The CDR3 is made up of 15 amino acids. J was trimmed by 1 base and V by 3 bases; bases with no gene match: 3. The germline V gene has CDR1 SGHRS and CDR2 YFSETQ. Here the CDR3 DNA reads TGCGCCAGCAGCTGGGGGACAGGGGATAACTATGGCTACACCTTC. Its translation is CASSWGTGDNYGYTF.

The CDR3 sequence is CASSVGDSFTYEQYF. The CDR3 DNA sequence: TGTGCCAGCAGCGTGGGGGACAGTTTTACCTACGAGCAGTACTTC. The chain joins TRBV9 to TRBJ2-7; 7 bases are shared with TRBD1. The CDR3 spans 15 residues. Germline V CDR1 and CDR2: SGDLS, YYNGEE. The V gene end was trimmed by 2 bases and the J gene end by 2 bases; junction bases not matched to a gene: 7.

The chain carries TRBV6-5 and TRBJ2-7; no firm D call. V lost 6 bases and J 6 bases, leaving 15 bases between the germline ends. The germline V gene encodes CDR1 MNHEY and CDR2 SVGAGI. The CDR3 is 13 amino acids. The chain's CDR3 is CASSQNGAGEQYF. The DNA for the CDR3 is TGTGCCAGCAGCCAAAACGGCGCAGGCGAGCAGTACTTC.

The CDR3 sequence is CASSYDRARGNTEAFF. The DNA of the CDR3 is TGTGCCAGCAGCTATGACAGGGCCCGGGGGAACACTGAAGCTTTCTTT. The V and J genes are TRBV27 and TRBJ1-1; 7 bases are shared with TRBD1. Germline V gives CDR1 MNHEY, CDR2 SMNVEV (reference sequence). V gave up 6 bases and J gave up 1 base; unmatched junction bases: 11. This CDR3 is 16 amino acids long.

The chain carries TRBV27 and TRBJ2-1, with a weak D call TRBD2 (5 bases). Germline V gene data show CDR1 as MNHEY and CDR2 as SMNVEV (reference sequence). Trimming took off 6 bases at V and 4 bases at J, with 13 bases between the two ends. This CDR3 is 14 amino acids long. The CDR3: CASSHDYSYNEQFF. CDR3 DNA sequence: TGTGCCAGCAGCCACGACTACAGTTACAATGAGCAGTTCTTC.

This chain uses TRBV30 with TRBJ1-5, with 9 bases lining up with TRBD1. CDR1 and CDR2 from the germline V gene are GTSNPN and SVGIG (reference sequence). Trimming took 1 base from V and 6 from J; bases not matched to a gene: 10. CDR3 size: 16 residues. In nucleotides, the CDR3 is TGTGCCTGGAGTGCCCCGGGGACAGGGCGAAGTCAGCCCCAGCATTTT. Translated: CAWSAPGTGRSQPQHF.

This chain uses TRBV7-9 with TRBJ1-4, with a weak D call TRBD1 (5 bases). Germline V gene sequence: CDR1 SEHNR, CDR2 FQNEAQ (reference sequence). This CDR3 region has 13 residues. V shed 6 bases and J shed 7 bases, with 12 bases lying between them. The CDR3 DNA is TGTGCCAGCAGTCGGGACTTCCTTGAAAAACTGTTTTTT. This translates into CASSRDFLEKLFF.